This T cell receptor (beta chain) was observed in a study of T cell repertoires in cytomegalovirus infection. Study as a whole: Both a matching HLA type and CMV infection were indicated by public TCR beta signatures.

Germline V gene sequence: CDR1 DFQATT, CDR2 SNEGSKA (reference sequence). The CDR3 spans 12 residues. TCRdb called the reads again in MiXCR, with one record for every CDR3 protein. The data contain hundreds of thousands of distinct CDR3 sequences, less than 35% of them seen just once; the ten biggest clones take up 11% to 15%. General study results and limits: Individuals carrying CMV plus the relevant HLA were identified by cumulative frequency of public TCR beta families.

About this clonotype itself: Its target is unknown.

J is TRBJ2-3 and V is TRBV20-1; 8 nucleotides align to TRBD2. Sequenced here: cultured CD8+ T cells from PBMCs, sampled from culture after CMV antigen stimulation. The receptor was derived from a human donor in good health (CMV status not recorded). Some clones in this sample may be carry-over from other donors' samples. CDR3 sequence (DNA): TGCAGCTCGGGGGGGCCGTTAGATACGCAGTATTTT. Amino acids: CSSGGPLDTQYF.